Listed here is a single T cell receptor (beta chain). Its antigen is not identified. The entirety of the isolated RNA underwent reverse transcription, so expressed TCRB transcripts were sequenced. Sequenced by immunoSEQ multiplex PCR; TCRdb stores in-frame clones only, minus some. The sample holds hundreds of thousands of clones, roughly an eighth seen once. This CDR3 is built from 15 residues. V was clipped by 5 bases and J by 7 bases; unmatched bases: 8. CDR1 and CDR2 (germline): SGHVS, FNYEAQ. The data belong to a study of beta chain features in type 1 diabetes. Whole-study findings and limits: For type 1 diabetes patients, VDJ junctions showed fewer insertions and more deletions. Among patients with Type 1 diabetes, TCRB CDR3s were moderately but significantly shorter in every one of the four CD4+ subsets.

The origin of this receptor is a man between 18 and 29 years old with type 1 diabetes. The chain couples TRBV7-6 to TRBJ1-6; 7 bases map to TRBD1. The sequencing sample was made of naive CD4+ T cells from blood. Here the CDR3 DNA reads TGTGCCAGCAGCCCTCAGGGGGTATCAAATTCACCCCTCCACTTT. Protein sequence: CASSPQGVSNSPLHF.